This T cell receptor (beta chain) originates from a study of T cells after yellow fever vaccination (dated by TCRdb to between 2019 and 2020). Background for the entire study: The SMART-Seq v4 Ultra Low Input RNA kit was used to prepare libraries from fractions with low cell numbers. The cohort comprised two healthy male donors, one aged 18 to 30 and one aged 30 to 40 years. Bulk PBMC replicates and cell subsets were isolated from blood drawn at multiple timepoints before and after both primary and secondary immunization. To track T-cell clones before and after primary and booster YFV17D yellow fever vaccination, bulk TCR alpha and beta repertoires were sequenced longitudinally. The paper as a whole reports these results and caveats: Computational filtering was needed because FACS-sorted repertoires could contain abundant contaminating clonotypes from the bulk population. The secondary T-cell response was weaker than the primary response but faster, peaking on day 5 instead of day 15. A small fraction of clonotypes appeared in both the CD4 and CD8 compartments, likely as a result of convergent recombination. Most clones expanded after primary vaccination were re-detected after the booster (almost 98% of CD4 and roughly 87% of CD8), suggesting broad memory maintenance. Because only a couple of donors were included in the study, the extent to which the findings can be generalized is limited.

The CDR3 starts with the cysteine, ends with the phenylalanine, and has 15 residues. The read is trimmed to its CDR3 DNA, 45 bases read in frame from base 1. Cut back by 1 base and 6 bases, the V and J ends lie 13 bases apart. The CDR1 and CDR2 encoded by the germline V gene are SGHTA and FQGNSA. This sample's treatment or condition label indicates: live attenuated yellow fever vaccine strain. At each blood-draw timepoint, two biological replicates of bulk PBMCs were collected. PBMCs were isolated from peripheral blood using a standard Ficoll-Paque protocol. TriZol was used to extract RNA from bulk PBMCs, CD4 and CD8 fractions, and dextramer-positive and dextramer-negative fractions. TCR cDNA was synthesized by 5'RACE template switching, which introduced a universal primer site and unique molecular identifiers. Priming of cDNA synthesis was performed from both the TCR alpha and TCR beta constant segments. Libraries were amplified in two PCR steps, with sample barcodes and sequencing adapters added in the second step. Sequencing of the libraries was done on either Illumina HiSeq 2500 (2x100 bp) or NovaSeq (2x150 bp). The paper's processing steps were these. Reads were demultiplexed and collapsed into UMI consensus sequences with MIGEC, and V(D)J alignment was performed with MiXCR. Vaccine-responding clonotypes were defined with edgeR using replicate PBMC samples, requiring FDR below 0.01 and a log2 fold change above 5 up to day 15. CD4 or CD8 identity was assigned to each bulk clonotype according to whether the clonotype was present at higher abundance in the sequenced CD4 repertoire or the sequenced CD8 repertoire. TCRdb's own reprocessing of the public reads used fastp at Q25 and MiXCR and kept productive beta chains. Every entry covers one CDR3 protein and lists the most common genes and DNA from its rows. TCRdb assigned the V and J calls; the authors' analysis was not used. The sample has approximately 510,000 distinct CDR3 sequences on record, around a fifth of them singletons. Jointly, the top ten make up less than 20% of the sample.

This clonotype appeared a few times. No antigen is known for it. No base quality values were provided; no much bigger clone lies one nucleotide off. The rearranged segments are TRBV7-2 and TRBJ1-5; the best D guess is TRBD1, with 6 bases matching. This sequence was found in a man younger than 35 who received the YFV17D yellow fever vaccine. The source was PBMCs, collected approximately 22 days after the first yellow fever vaccination. The bases read TGTGCCAGCAGCTTAGGTACAGGGTACGGTCAGCCCCAGCATTTT. This is translated as CASSLGTGYGQPQHF.